This paragraph reports one TCR beta chain. Seattle's enrolled individuals joined amid active infection and were then monitored longitudinally. The sample is drawn from a study of blood T cell repertoires in COVID-19. About the research overall: PBMCs, B-cell-depleted T cells, or T cells provided the cDNA or gDNA that made up the material.

In germline, CDR1 is SGHDT, CDR2 YYEEEE. CDR3 size: 14 residues. The trim removed 2 bases at V and 5 bases at J, leaving 6 bases unmatched. Per the study methods: Nucleated cell number was recorded as an estimate derived from reference gene primer amplification. Generated by immunoSEQ multiplex PCR, the TCRdb table keeps only in-frame clones and is missing some. The DNA was the basis for D and trimming; V, J and clone size are from that table. The table has just over 300,000 clones, roughly 86% seen once. Sequencing input: peripheral blood. This chain links TRBV5-6 with TRBJ1-1; 7 nucleotides match TRBD1. The TCR sequence derives from a woman in her 30s with COVID-19, enrolled during active disease. The CDR3 nucleotides read TGTGCCAGCAGCTTTACAGGGGACTGGACTGAAGCTTTCTTT. It codes for CASSFTGDWTEAFF.